What follows are 4 T cell receptor beta chains derived from one specimen sequenced in a study of cytomegalovirus exposure and HLA in healthy donors. Profiled with immunoSEQ multiplex PCR; TCRdb holds only in-frame clones, not every one. The table includes approximately 300,000 clones, about nine tenths detected once. Source material: PBMCs. These receptors came from a woman between 18 and 29 years old in good health and CMV-seronegative.

This sequence joins TRBV10-3 and TRBJ2-2; D might be TRBD2 (6 bases). V dropped 6 bases and J dropped 0 bases, with 8 bases sitting between them. The CDR3 extends over 14 amino acids. The germline V gene encodes CDR1 ENHRY and CDR2 SYGVKD. The CDR3 spells CAIRGGTNTGELFF. The CDR3 coding sequence is TGTGCCATCAGGGGGGGAACGAACACCGGGGAGCTGTTTTTT.

The chain carries TRBV5-6 and TRBJ1-2; 7 bases align to TRBD1. V shed 5 bases, J shed 5 bases, and the junction held 15 bases outside the gene matches. The CDR3 runs 16 residues. Germline CDR1 is SGHDT and CDR2 is YYEEEE. The CDR3 DNA follows: TGTGCCAGCAGACTAGAACTCGGACAGGCGAGGTATGGCTACACCTTC. Translating it yields CASRLELGQARYGYTF.

This clone was seen more than once but under ten times. The V call is TRBV19, the J call TRBJ2-7; TRBD1 agrees at 10 bases. Trimming cost V 6 bases and J 1 base; bases outside gene matches: 3. The V gene's germline CDR1 is LNHDA and CDR2 SQIVND (reference sequence). The CDR3 has 14 residues. The CDR3 region is CASRGTGASYEQYF. The CDR3 bases are TGTGCCAGTAGAGGGACAGGGGCTTCCTACGAGCAGTACTTC.

The rearrangement uses TRBV19 and TRBJ1-1; 9 nucleotides align to TRBD1. The CDR3 length is 14 residues. The junction had 15 bases not matched to a gene; V was cut back by 8 bases and J by 11 bases. Germline CDR1 LNHDA, CDR2 SQIVND (reference sequence). The CDR3 here is CASSVFWTGEMAFF. In nucleotides, the CDR3 is TGTGCCAGTTCTGTATTCTGGACAGGGGAGATGGCTTTCTTT.